The next 15 T cell receptor beta chains were all read from a single sample in a study of T cells in Graves' hyperthyroidism and ophthalmopathy. TCR beta CDR3 region amplification was performed from RNA transcripts. In the first-round RT-PCR of the TCR CDR3, the HTBI primer set was used. TCRdb independently ran MiXCR on the multiplex PCR reads; one entry per CDR3 protein. The top ten hold approximately 11% of the sample, which has 300,000 to 450,000 distinct CDR3 sequences, roughly 13% seen once. Sample: blood. Source of these receptors: a woman aged 55-70 years with Graves' hyperthyroidism.

The CDR3 DNA is TGTGCCAGCAGTCCCGGCCAGACAGCAATCTCTGGAAACACCATATATTTT. This encodes CASSPGQTAISGNTIYF. V is TRBV12-3 or TRBV12-4 and J is TRBJ1-3; TRBD1 is a possible D gene (5 bases). V was cut by 5 bases and J by 0 bases, with 17 bases left in between. The CDR3 covers 17 residues.

This rearrangement joins TRBV7-4 to TRBJ2-5; TRBD1 matches at 7 bases. Germline assignment: CDR1 SGHVT and CDR2 SQSDAQ. J was trimmed by 4 bases and V by 3 bases; bases with no gene match: 14. CDR3 length: 17 amino acids. The CDR3 is CASSLGKQGNSPETQYF. The DNA for the CDR3 is TGTGCCAGCAGCTTGGGGAAACAGGGGAATTCCCCAGAGACCCAGTACTTC.

This clonotype was recorded once. The J gene is TRBJ2-3, the V gene TRBV7-9; 10 positions match TRBD2. This CDR3 has 17 residues. In germline, CDR1 is SEHNR, CDR2 FQNEAQ (reference sequence). V trimming: 5 bases; J trimming: 0 bases; junction bases outside the gene matches: 8. In DNA, the CDR3 is TGTGCCAGCAGCCCGTGGACTAGCGGAGCTAGCACAGATACGCAGTATTTT. It codes for CASSPWTSGASTDTQYF.

Ten or more counts support this clonotype. The CDR3, as DNA: TGCGCCAGCAGCTTGGAGGCAGTCTCCTACGAGCAGTACTTC. Its translation: CASSLEAVSYEQYF. The chain carries TRBV5-1 and TRBJ2-7, with D unclear. The CDR3 is 14 amino acids. Trimming took 0 bases from V and 0 from J, leaving 7 bases between them. CDR1 is SGHRS, CDR2 YFSETQ, per germline. The full variable domain, in which reference TRBV5-1 and TRBJ2-7 provide the parts outside the CDR3, is KAGVTQTPRYLIKTRGQQVTLSCSPISGHRSVSWYQQTPGQGLQFLFEYFSETQRNKGNFPGRFSGRQFSNSRSEMNVSTLELGDSALYLCASSLEAVSYEQYFGPGTRLTVT.

This clonotype came up once. The gene calls are TRBV5-4 and TRBJ2-3; 7 bases fit TRBD2. The CDR3 is 18 residues long. V lost 4 bases to trimming and J lost 1 base; unmatched junction nucleotides: 15. From germline, CDR1 is SGHNT and CDR2 YYREEE (reference sequence). The chain's CDR3 is CASSVPRVAGEGTDTQYF. The CDR3 region has the DNA TGTGCCAGCAGCGTCCCGCGTGTGGCGGGAGAAGGCACAGATACGCAGTATTTT.

This clonotype was recorded a few times. This chain connects TRBV4-1 to TRBJ2-7; maybe TRBD2 (6 bases). Per the germline V gene, CDR1 is MGHRA and CDR2 is YSYEKL. The CDR3 sequence is 16 residues long. Trimming removed 4 bases at V and 0 bases at J, with 16 bases between. This CDR3 reads CASSLRPGTPSYEQYF. The CDR3 region has the DNA TGCGCCAGCAGCCTCCGGCCCGGGACTCCCTCCTACGAGCAGTACTTC.

This clonotype was seen only a few times. The V gene is TRBV20-1, the J gene TRBJ1-1, with no clear D. Trimming stripped 0 bases from V and 4 bases from J, with 12 bases between. Per germline, CDR1 DFQATT and CDR2 SNEGSKA (reference sequence). This CDR3 is built from 14 residues. The CDR3 DNA is TGCAGTGCTAGAGATTGGGTGTCGGCCACTGAAGCTTTCTTT. Translation: CSARDWVSATEAFF.

In its sample, this clonotype was seen many times. The chain uses TRBV30 and TRBJ1-1; D might be TRBD1 (5 bases). The germline gives CDR1 GTSNPN, CDR2 SVGIG (reference sequence). Trimming pared 0 bases from V and 2 bases from J, leaving 7 bases between. The CDR3 is 13 residues long. CDR3 loop: CAWSVGGNTEAFF. CDR3 DNA: TGTGCCTGGAGTGTCGGGGGTAACACTGAAGCTTTCTTT.

This clonotype was picked up many times. The chain carries TRBV10-1 and TRBJ2-1; TRBD1 matches 9 bases. V was clipped by 6 bases and J by 9 bases; unmatched bases: 12. The CDR3 spans 15 residues. CDR1 and CDR2 from the germline V gene are WNHNN and SYGVQD (reference sequence). The CDR3 DNA reads TGCGCCAGCAGACGACGGGACAGGGTCGTTTCTGAGCAGTTCTTC. Translated: CASRRRDRVVSEQFF.

This clonotype was seen a handful of times. This chain connects TRBV7-9 to TRBJ1-1; the match to TRBD1 covers 12 bases. The CDR3 has 20 amino acids. Trimming took 6 bases from V and 0 from J; bases not matched to a gene: 17. Germline CDR1 is SEHNR and CDR2 is FQNEAQ (reference sequence). DNA for the CDR3: TGTGCCAGCAGATTCCCGGGACAGGGGGCCAGCTCGAACATGAACACTGAAGCTTTCTTT. Protein product: CASRFPGQGASSNMNTEAFF.

The chain has TRBV4-1 and TRBJ1-6; D ambiguous. CDR1 and CDR2 from the germline V gene are MGHRA and YSYEKL. The CDR3 is 17 amino acids. Trimming removed 0 bases at V and 0 bases at J, with 9 bases between. CDR3 nucleotide sequence: TGCGCCAGCAGCCAAGAAGGCTGGCACTCCTATAATTCACCCCTCCACTTT. This gives the protein CASSQEGWHSYNSPLHF.

V and J are TRBV20-1 and TRBJ2-7, with 13 positions matching TRBD2. Germline assignment: CDR1 DFQATT and CDR2 SNEGSKA (reference sequence). This CDR3 comprises 18 residues. With 3 bases clipped from V and 0 bases from J, the junction kept 11 bases outside the gene matches. CDR3 sequence (DNA): TGCAGTGCTAGGACTACGACTAGCGGGAGGACTCTCTCCTACGAGCAGTACTTC. Translating gives CSARTTTSGRTLSYEQYF.

This clonotype was picked up many times. In DNA, the CDR3 is TGTGCCAGCAGTTTAGGGGGGAGGCGCACAGATACGCAGTATTTT. Protein product: CASSLGGRRTDTQYF. The V call is TRBV12-3 or TRBV12-4, the J call TRBJ2-3; TRBD2 might be the D (6 bases). This CDR3 has 15 amino acids. Between the trimmed V and J ends, which lost 1 base and 1 base, there was a span of 9 bases.

The table lists this clonotype with a few counts. The V and J genes are TRBV20-1 and TRBJ2-1; 8 bases are shared with TRBD2. This CDR3 is built from 14 residues. Germline V gene data show CDR1 as DFQATT and CDR2 as SNEGSKA (reference sequence). After removal of 3 bases from V and 5 bases from J, the junction contained 6 bases not matched to a gene. The CDR3 DNA is TGCAGTGCTAGTCCTGCGGGAGGCAACAATGAGCAGTTCTTC. Amino acids: CSASPAGGNNEQFF.

The table lists this clonotype with a few counts. This sequence joins TRBV12-5 and TRBJ2-6; D call uncertain. The CDR3 has 13 residues. Per the germline V gene, CDR1 is LGHNT and CDR2 is FRNRAP. The V gene lost 7 bases and the J gene lost 0 bases, with 4 bases spanning the gap. This CDR3 is CASALSGANVLTF. CDR3 sequence (DNA): TGTGCTAGTGCCCTCTCTGGGGCCAACGTCCTGACTTTC.